The present entry profiles one T cell receptor beta chain with its context. This receptor's antigen is unknown. Base-call qualities are not available, and no considerably larger clone is one nucleotide away. On a MiSeq, deep resolution sequencing aimed for a depth between 1 in 1 million and 1 in 200,000 T cells, with each clonotype covered 10x on average. The immunoSEQ hsTCRB Kit was used to generate the TCR beta libraries. Under the source paper's analysis protocol: Data were analyzed with ImmunoSEQ Data Assistant and ImmunoSEQ Analyzer, with V, D and J genes assigned per IMGT definitions. Clonality was computed as one minus normalized Shannon entropy of productive rearrangement frequencies, ranging from 0 to 1. Only overrepresented clonotypes making up at least 0.05% of the repertoire of each patient were included in the public clonotype analysis. Repertoires from 10 to 15 age-matched healthy donors in immuneACCESS were used as clonality controls. As stored in TCRdb, this immuneACCESS dataset retains in-frame rearrangements with V and J assigned. A fraction of the clones does not appear; measured against another copy, unresolved V genes explain less than half of the discrepancy, and the remainder lacks a known reason. The V and J calls and clone size come from that table; D and trimming were worked out from the DNA. This sample gives 150,000 or so clones in total; about 79% of them show up just once. The ten largest account for 9.5% to 15% of the sample.

This specimen belongs to a study of cytotoxic CD8 clonotypes in ibrutinib-treated CLL (TCRdb year 2021). A note on the overall study: In this cohort, 15 patients were treatment-naive and 11 to 12 were relapsed/refractory, while roughly 18 had unmutated IGHV. Responses were partial in around 25 patients and complete in 2; after median approximately 66 months follow-up, 14 stayed in remission and around 12 progressed. Response samples were obtained after a median of approximately twelve months of treatment, with a range of roughly 6 to 36 months. An average of around 260,000 productive templates and around 100,000 productive rearrangements was obtained per sample. Longitudinal samples were available for about 30% of the roughly 86 trial participants. Cryopreserved peripheral blood mononuclear cells were collected before treatment, at response, and at either disease progression or sustained remission. Patients were still on ibrutinib when every remission and progressive disease sample was collected. Beyond this particular receptor, the publication reports: Sustained-remission and progressing patients did not have matched sampling times, and lymph node repertoires were not examined. Public clonotypes were found to be uncommon and were observed to contract or remain stable during treatment; the increase in clonality was shown to reflect expansion of private clonotypes at ibrutinib response. Clonality increased at ibrutinib response, stayed stable in sustained remission, and fell back toward baseline at progression. Baseline clonality was found to be higher than that of age-matched healthy donors and was strongly correlated with circulating CD8+ T-cell counts.

The CDR3, from cysteine to phenylalanine, totals 15 residues. The DNA shown is the 45-base CDR3, in frame from base 1. The germline V gene sets CDR1 to LGHNA and CDR2 to YNFKEQ. Deletion took 0 bases off V and 5 bases off J, with a span of 14 bases between the germline ends. Explained via the paper, the time point label denotes: approximately eleven months on ibrutinib. For TCR beta library preparation, roughly 2 micrograms of genomic DNA was extracted from cryopreserved PBMCs. Longitudinal blood samples from CLL patients on ibrutinib monotherapy underwent high-throughput TCR beta sequencing. Patients were enrolled in a phase 2 open-label single-center ibrutinib monotherapy trial.

This sequence was found in a human donor with chronic lymphocytic leukemia. The input for sequencing was PBMCs, taken after 12 months of ibrutinib treatment. The rearrangement combines TRBV4-2 with TRBJ2-7, and possibly TRBD2, on 6 matching bases. The nucleotide sequence is TGTGCCAGCAGCCAAGATGGGGCGGGGTTCGACGAGCAGTACTTC. Its coded protein is CASSQDGAGFDEQYF.